This TCR beta chain was profiled in a study of blood T cell repertoires in COVID-19. Study overall: There were acute and convalescent COVID-19 samples, and they came from the United States, Italy and Spain. T cells, B-cell-depleted T cells, or PBMCs provided the cDNA or gDNA that served as material.

In the original analysis: Amplification of reference gene primers was used by the study to estimate nucleated cell counts. The repertoire was sequenced with immunoSEQ multiplex PCR; TCRdb's copy has only in-frame clones and lacks some. V, J and clone size reflect that table, while D and trimming were determined from the DNA. The sample holds approximately 50,000 clones; about nine tenths are singletons and the top ten take 7% to 10%. The junction had 2 bases not matched to a gene; V was cut back by 0 bases and J by 1 base. The germline gives CDR1 SGHRS, CDR2 YFSETQ. The CDR3 spans 15 residues. Sequenced input: peripheral blood. The clonotype comes from a man aged 50 to 60 with active COVID-19. The rearrangement joins TRBV5-1 to TRBJ1-1, with 8 bases lining up with TRBD1. The CDR3 DNA follows: TGCGCCAGCAGCTTGGTTCAGGGGGCGAACACTGAAGCTTTCTTT. Protein product: CASSLVQGANTEAFF.